This T cell receptor (beta chain) is from a study of shared clonotypes between healthy human individuals. Clones were sequenced by immunoSEQ multiplex PCR, and TCRdb holds only the in-frame ones, with some missing. This repertoire shows approximately 1,000,000 clones, 70% to 80% found once; its top ten account for under 0.6%. Only one count was recorded for this clone. The germline gives CDR1 LNHDA, CDR2 SQIVND (reference sequence). The junction had 7 bases not matched to a gene; V was cut back by 5 bases and J by 2 bases. The CDR3 length is 16 residues. The source material was memory CD4+ T cells from PBMCs. The sample's subset: CD45RA-negative fraction. The rearrangement links TRBV19 to TRBJ1-1; 11 nucleotides line up with TRBD1. The sequence derives from a man aged 18 to 30 in good health. Some clones in this sample may be carry-over from other donors' samples. The CDR3: CASSLRTGGANTEAFF. The CDR3 DNA reads as TGTGCCAGTAGTCTCCGGACAGGGGGCGCAAACACTGAAGCTTTCTTT.